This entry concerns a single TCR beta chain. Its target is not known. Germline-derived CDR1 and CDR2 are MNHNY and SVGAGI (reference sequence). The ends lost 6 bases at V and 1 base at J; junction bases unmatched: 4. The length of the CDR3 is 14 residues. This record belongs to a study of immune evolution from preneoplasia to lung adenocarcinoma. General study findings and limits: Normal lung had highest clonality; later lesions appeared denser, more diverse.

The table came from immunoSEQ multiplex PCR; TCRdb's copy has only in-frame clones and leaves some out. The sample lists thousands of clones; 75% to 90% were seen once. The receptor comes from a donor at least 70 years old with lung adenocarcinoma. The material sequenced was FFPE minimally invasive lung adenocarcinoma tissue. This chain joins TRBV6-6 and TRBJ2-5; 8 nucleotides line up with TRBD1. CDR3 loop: CASRPGTGQETQYF. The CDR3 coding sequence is TGTGCCAGCAGGCCCGGGACAGGCCAAGAGACCCAGTACTTC.